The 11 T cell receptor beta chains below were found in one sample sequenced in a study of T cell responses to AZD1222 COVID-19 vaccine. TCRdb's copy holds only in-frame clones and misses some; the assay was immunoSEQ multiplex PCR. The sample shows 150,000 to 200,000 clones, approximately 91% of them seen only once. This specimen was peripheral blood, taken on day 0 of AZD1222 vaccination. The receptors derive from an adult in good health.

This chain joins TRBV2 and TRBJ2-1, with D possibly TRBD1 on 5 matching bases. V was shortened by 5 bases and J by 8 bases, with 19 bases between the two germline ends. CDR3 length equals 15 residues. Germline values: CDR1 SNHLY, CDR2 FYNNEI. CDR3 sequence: CASSPDSIIGDEQFF. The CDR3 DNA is TGTGCCAGCAGTCCCGACAGCATAATAGGGGATGAGCAGTTCTTC.

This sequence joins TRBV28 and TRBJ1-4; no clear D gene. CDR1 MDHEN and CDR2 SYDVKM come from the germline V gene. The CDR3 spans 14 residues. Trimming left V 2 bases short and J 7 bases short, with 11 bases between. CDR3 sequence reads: CASSLGRTSEKLFF. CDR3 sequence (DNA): TGTGCCAGCAGTTTAGGGAGGACGAGTGAAAAACTGTTTTTT.

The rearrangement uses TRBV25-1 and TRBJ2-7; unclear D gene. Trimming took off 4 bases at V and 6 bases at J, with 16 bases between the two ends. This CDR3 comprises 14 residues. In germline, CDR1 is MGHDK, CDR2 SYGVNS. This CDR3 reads CASSVPGYFGEQYF. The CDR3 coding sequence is TGTGCCAGCAGTGTACCGGGCTACTTCGGCGAGCAGTACTTC.

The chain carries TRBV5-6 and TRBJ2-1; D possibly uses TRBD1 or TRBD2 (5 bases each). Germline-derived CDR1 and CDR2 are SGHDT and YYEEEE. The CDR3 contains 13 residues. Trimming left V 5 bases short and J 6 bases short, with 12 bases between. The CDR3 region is CASREGTRNEQFF. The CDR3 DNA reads TGTGCCAGCAGGGAAGGGACCCGCAATGAGCAGTTCTTC.

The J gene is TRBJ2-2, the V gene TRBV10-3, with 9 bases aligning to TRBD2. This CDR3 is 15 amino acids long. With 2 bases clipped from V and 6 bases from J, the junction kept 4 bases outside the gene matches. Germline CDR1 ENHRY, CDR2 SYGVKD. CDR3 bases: TGTGCCATCAGTGAGCTGGCGGGGGGGCCCGGGGAGCTGTTTTTT. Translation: CAISELAGGPGELFF.

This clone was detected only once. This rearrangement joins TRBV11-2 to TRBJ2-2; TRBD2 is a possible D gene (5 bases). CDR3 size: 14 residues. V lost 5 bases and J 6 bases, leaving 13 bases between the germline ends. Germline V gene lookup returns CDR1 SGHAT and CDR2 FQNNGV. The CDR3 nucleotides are TGTGCCAGCAGCCAAGGGTCAGCGGCCGGGGAGCTGTTTTTT. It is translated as CASSQGSAAGELFF.

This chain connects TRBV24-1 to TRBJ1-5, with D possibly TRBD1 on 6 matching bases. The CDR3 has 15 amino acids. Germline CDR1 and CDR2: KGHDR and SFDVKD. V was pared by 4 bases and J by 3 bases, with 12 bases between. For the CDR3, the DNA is TGTGCCACCAGTGACCCGGACAGACCCAATCAGCCCCAGCATTTT. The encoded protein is CATSDPDRPNQPQHF.

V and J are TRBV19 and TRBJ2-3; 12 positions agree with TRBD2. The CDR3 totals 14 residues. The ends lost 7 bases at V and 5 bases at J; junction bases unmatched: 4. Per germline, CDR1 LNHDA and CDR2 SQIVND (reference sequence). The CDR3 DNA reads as TGTGCCAGTACCACGACTAGCGGGAGAGATACGCAGTATTTT. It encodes CASTTTSGRDTQYF.

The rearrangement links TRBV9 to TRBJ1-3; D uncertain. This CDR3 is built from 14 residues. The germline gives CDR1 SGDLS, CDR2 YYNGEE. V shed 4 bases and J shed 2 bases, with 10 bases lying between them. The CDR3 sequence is CASSIGDPGNTIYF. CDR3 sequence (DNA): TGTGCCAGCAGCATCGGGGATCCTGGAAACACCATATATTTT.

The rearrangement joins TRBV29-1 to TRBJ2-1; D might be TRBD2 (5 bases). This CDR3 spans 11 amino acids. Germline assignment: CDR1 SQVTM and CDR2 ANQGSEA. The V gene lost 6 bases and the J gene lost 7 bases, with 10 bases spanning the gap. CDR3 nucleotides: TGCAGCGTCCGACGAGGGAATGAGCAGTTCTTC. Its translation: CSVRRGNEQFF.

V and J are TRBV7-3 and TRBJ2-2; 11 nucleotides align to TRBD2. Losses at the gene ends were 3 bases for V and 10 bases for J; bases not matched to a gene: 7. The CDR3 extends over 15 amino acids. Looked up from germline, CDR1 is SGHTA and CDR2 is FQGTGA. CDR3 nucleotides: TGTGCCAGCAGCTTCCTTAGCGGGAGGGCTGAGGAGCTGTTTTTT. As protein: CASSFLSGRAEELFF.